The rows below give T cell receptor beta chains drawn from one sample of a study of blood T cell repertoires in COVID-19. Sequenced by immunoSEQ multiplex PCR; TCRdb stores in-frame clones only, minus some. The sample holds about 170,000 clones, 65% to 80% seen once. Material: PBMCs or T cells enriched from blood (not recorded which). The receptors were gathered from a woman aged 70 to 79 in a cohort exposed to, infected with or recovered from COVID-19 (not recorded which). The CDR3 runs from the conserved cysteine through the conserved F or W. Fields, in order: D gene, V gene, J gene, clone size, CDR3 DNA, CDR3 protein. A D gene is named only where the DNA matches it firmly. Clone sizes are given selectively: once, few, many, or a class where the clone is expanded.

d_call: TRBD2; v_call: TRBV5-1; j_call: TRBJ2-7; clone_size: -; cdr3_nt: TGCGCCAGCAGCTTCTCGGGGAGCGGGGGGGAGCAGTACTTC; cdr3_aa: CASSFSGSGGEQYF
d_call: TRBD2; v_call: TRBV7-2; j_call: TRBJ2-5; clone_size: -; cdr3_nt: TGTGCCAGCAGCTTAGTGTTTGGCCTAGCGGGAGAAGAGACCCAGTACTTC; cdr3_aa: CASSLVFGLAGEETQYF
d_call: -; v_call: TRBV3-1/TRBV3-2; j_call: TRBJ2-2; clone_size: once; cdr3_nt: TGTGCCAGCAGCCTTGGGACATGGACCGGGGAGCTGTTTTTT; cdr3_aa: CASSLGTWTGELFF
d_call: -; v_call: TRBV29-1; j_call: TRBJ1-2; clone_size: -; cdr3_nt: TGCAGCGTTGAAGACTCCGGCGGGGGCTACACCTTC; cdr3_aa: CSVEDSGGGYTF
d_call: -; v_call: TRBV6-5; j_call: TRBJ2-1; clone_size: -; cdr3_nt: TGTGCCAGCAGTAGCCGGGGCTCCTACAATGAGCAGTTCTTC; cdr3_aa: CASSSRGSYNEQFF
d_call: TRBD1; v_call: TRBV28; j_call: TRBJ2-3; clone_size: -; cdr3_nt: TGTGCCAGCAGTGGCTGGGGTAGGGGACAGGGCACAGATACGCAGTATTTT; cdr3_aa: CASSGWGRGQGTDTQYF
d_call: TRBD2; v_call: TRBV5-1; j_call: TRBJ2-5; clone_size: -; cdr3_nt: TGCGCCAGCAGCTTGGGACGAACTAGCGGGAGAAGAGAGACCCAGTACTTC; cdr3_aa: CASSLGRTSGRRETQYF
d_call: TRBD2; v_call: TRBV4-2; j_call: TRBJ2-1; clone_size: -; cdr3_nt: TGTGCCAGCAGCCAAAGAGCGGGAGTTCGTAATGAGCAGTTCTTC; cdr3_aa: CASSQRAGVRNEQFF
d_call: -; v_call: TRBV28; j_call: TRBJ1-5; clone_size: -; cdr3_nt: TGTGCCAGCAGCCGTACTCGAAATCAGCCCCAGCATTTT; cdr3_aa: CASSRTRNQPQHF
d_call: -; v_call: TRBV18; j_call: TRBJ2-1; clone_size: once; cdr3_nt: TGTGCCAGCTCACCACGTGTACGGGGGAACAATGAGCAGTTCTTC; cdr3_aa: CASSPRVRGNNEQFF
d_call: TRBD2; v_call: TRBV15; j_call: TRBJ2-1; clone_size: -; cdr3_nt: TGTGCCACCAGCAGAGGCCGGGAGGGCCCGAGGAATGAGCAGTTCTTC; cdr3_aa: CATSRGREGPRNEQFF
d_call: TRBD1; v_call: TRBV6-5; j_call: TRBJ2-3; clone_size: -; cdr3_nt: TGTGCCAGCAACGACAGGGTGGGAGATACGCAGTATTTT; cdr3_aa: CASNDRVGDTQYF
d_call: TRBD2; v_call: TRBV27; j_call: TRBJ2-1; clone_size: -; cdr3_nt: TGTGCCAGCAGTTCACTAGCGGGATACAATGAGCAGTTCTTC; cdr3_aa: CASSSLAGYNEQFF
d_call: -; v_call: TRBV6-2/TRBV6-3; j_call: TRBJ1-2; clone_size: -; cdr3_nt: TGTGCCAGCAGTTACGGAGGGGTCCCCCTCCTTAACTATGGCTACACCTTC; cdr3_aa: CASSYGGVPLLNYGYTF
d_call: -; v_call: TRBV10-3; j_call: TRBJ1-5; clone_size: few; cdr3_nt: TGTGCCATCAGGGGGGGGCCCGGTCAGCCCCAGCATTTT; cdr3_aa: CAIRGGPGQPQHF
d_call: -; v_call: TRBV3-1/TRBV3-2; j_call: TRBJ2-7; clone_size: -; cdr3_nt: TGTGCCAGCAGCCAAGGTGACGGGTCCTACGAGCAGTACTTC; cdr3_aa: CASSQGDGSYEQYF